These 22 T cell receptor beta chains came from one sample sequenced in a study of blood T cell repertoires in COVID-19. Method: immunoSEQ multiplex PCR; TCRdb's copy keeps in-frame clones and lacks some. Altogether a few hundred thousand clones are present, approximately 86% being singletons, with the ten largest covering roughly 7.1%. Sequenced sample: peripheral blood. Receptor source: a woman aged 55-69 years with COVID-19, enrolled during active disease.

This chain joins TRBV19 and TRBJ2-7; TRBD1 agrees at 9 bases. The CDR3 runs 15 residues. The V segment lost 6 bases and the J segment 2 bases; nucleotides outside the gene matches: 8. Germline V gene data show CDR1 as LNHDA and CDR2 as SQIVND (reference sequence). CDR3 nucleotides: TGTGCCAGTAGCCGCGCGACAGGGGGTACCTACGAGCAGTACTTC. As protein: CASSRATGGTYEQYF.

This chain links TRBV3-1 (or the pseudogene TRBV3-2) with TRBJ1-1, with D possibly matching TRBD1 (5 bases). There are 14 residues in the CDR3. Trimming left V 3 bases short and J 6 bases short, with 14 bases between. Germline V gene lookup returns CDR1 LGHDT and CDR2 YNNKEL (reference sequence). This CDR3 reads CASSQAQGLAEAFF. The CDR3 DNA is TGTGCCAGCAGCCAGGCCCAGGGACTAGCTGAAGCTTTCTTT.

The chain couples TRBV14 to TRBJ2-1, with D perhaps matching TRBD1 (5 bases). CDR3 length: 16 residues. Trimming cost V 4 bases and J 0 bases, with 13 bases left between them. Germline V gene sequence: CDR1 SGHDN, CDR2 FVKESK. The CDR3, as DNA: TGTGCCAGCAGCCCGCAGGGCGCCCCCTCCTACAATGAGCAGTTCTTC. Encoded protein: CASSPQGAPSYNEQFF.

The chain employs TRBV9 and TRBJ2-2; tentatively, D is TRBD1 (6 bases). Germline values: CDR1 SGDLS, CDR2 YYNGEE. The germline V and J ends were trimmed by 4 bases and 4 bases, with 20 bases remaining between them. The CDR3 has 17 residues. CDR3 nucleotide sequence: TGTGCCAGCAGCCCCTTTACAGGGCTGGGAAGCACCGGGGAGCTGTTTTTT. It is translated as CASSPFTGLGSTGELFF. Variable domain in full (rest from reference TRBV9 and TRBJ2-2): DSGVTQTPKHLITATGQRVTLRCSPRSGDLSVYWYQQSLDQGLQFLIQYYNGEERAKGNILERFSAQQFPDLHSELNLSSLELGDSALYFCASSPFTGLGSTGELFFGEGSRLTVL.

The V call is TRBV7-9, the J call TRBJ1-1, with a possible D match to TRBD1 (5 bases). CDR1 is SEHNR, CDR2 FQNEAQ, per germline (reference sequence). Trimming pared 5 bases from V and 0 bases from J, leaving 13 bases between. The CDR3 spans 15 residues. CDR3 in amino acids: CASSPLAGMNTEAFF. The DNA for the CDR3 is TGTGCCAGCAGCCCTCTCGCAGGGATGAACACTGAAGCTTTCTTT.

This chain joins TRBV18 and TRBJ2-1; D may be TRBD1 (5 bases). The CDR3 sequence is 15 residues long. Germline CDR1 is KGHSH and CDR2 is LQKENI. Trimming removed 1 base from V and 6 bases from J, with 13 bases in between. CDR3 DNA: TGTGCCAGCTCACCACAGGCAGGGTCCATCAATGAGCAGTTCTTC. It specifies CASSPQAGSINEQFF.

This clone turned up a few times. Here the CDR3 reads CASSPQGSYNSPLHF. The CDR3 coding sequence is TGTGCCAGCAGTCCACAGGGCTCCTATAATTCACCCCTCCACTTT. The rearrangement uses TRBV2 and TRBJ1-6, with D maybe TRBD1 (6 bases). Germline loops: CDR1 SNHLY, CDR2 FYNNEI. This CDR3 contains 15 residues. Between the trimmed V and J ends, which lost 5 bases and 0 bases, there was a span of 8 bases.

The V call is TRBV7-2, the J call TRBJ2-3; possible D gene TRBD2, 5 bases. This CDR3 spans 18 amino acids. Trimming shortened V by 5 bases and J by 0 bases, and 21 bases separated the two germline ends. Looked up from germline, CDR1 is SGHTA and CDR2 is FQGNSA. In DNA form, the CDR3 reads TGTGCCAGCAGCCCTAGAGCCCCACTAGTGACTAGCACAGATACGCAGTATTTT. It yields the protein CASSPRAPLVTSTDTQYF.

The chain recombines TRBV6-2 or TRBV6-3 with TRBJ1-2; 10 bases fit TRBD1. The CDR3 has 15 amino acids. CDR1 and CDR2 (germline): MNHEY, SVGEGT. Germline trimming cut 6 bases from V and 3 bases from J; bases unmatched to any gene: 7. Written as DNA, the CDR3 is TGTGCCAGCAGCGGACAGGGGGATCCCCACTATGGCTACACCTTC. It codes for CASSGQGDPHYGYTF.

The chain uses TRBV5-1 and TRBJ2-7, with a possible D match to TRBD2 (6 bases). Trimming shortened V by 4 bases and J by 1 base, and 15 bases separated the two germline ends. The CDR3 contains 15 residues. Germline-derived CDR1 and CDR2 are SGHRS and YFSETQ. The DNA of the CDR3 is TGCGCCAGCAGCGCGGGAAACGGGGCTTCCTACGAGCAGTACTTC. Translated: CASSAGNGASYEQYF.

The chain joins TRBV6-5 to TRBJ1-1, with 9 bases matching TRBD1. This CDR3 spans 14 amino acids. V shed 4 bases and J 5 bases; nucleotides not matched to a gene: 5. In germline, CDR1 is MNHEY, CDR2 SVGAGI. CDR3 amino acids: CASSLDRGGTEAFF. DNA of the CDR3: TGTGCCAGCAGTTTGGACAGGGGAGGGACTGAAGCTTTCTTT.

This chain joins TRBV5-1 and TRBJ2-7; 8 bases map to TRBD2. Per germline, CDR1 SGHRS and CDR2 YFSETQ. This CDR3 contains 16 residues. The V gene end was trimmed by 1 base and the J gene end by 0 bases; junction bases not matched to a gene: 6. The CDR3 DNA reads TGCGCCAGCAGCTTGACTAGCGGCGATAGCTCCTACGAGCAGTACTTC. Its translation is CASSLTSGDSSYEQYF.

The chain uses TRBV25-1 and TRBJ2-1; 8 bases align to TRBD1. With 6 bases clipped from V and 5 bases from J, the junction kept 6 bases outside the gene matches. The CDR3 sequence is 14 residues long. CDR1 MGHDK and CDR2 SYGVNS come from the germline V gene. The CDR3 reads CASRDGTGNNEQFF. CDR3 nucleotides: TGTGCCAGCAGAGATGGGACAGGTAACAATGAGCAGTTCTTC.

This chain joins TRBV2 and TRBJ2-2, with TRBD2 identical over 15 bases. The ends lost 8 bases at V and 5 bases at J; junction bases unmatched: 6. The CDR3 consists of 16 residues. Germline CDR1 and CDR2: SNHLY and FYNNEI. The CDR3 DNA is TGTGCCAGCCTCAGGACTAGCGGGGGGGGTACCGGGGAGCTGTTTTTT. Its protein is CASLRTSGGGTGELFF.

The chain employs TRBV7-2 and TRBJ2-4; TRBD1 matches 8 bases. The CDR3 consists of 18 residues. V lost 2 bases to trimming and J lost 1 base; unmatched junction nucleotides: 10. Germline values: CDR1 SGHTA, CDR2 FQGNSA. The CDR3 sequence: CASSLIDRGSLAKNIQYF. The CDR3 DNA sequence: TGTGCCAGCAGCTTAATTGACAGGGGAAGTTTGGCCAAAAACATTCAGTACTTC.

CDR3 in DNA: TGTGCCAGCAGCCTCGACAGGGGCACGCCCCGGGATACGCAGTATTTT. This encodes CASSLDRGTPRDTQYF. The chain recombines TRBV11-3 with TRBJ2-3; the match to TRBD1 covers 8 bases. Losses at the gene ends were 5 bases for V and 6 bases for J; bases not matched to a gene: 13. Looked up from germline, CDR1 is SGHNT and CDR2 is YENEEA. This CDR3 region has 16 residues.

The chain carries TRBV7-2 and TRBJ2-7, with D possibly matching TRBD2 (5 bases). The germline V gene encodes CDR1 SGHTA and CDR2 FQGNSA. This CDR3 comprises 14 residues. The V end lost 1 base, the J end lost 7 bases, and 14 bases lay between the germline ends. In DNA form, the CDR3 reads TGTGCCAGCAGCTTAGTGGGGAGTACGAGGGAGCAGTACTTC. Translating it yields CASSLVGSTREQYF.

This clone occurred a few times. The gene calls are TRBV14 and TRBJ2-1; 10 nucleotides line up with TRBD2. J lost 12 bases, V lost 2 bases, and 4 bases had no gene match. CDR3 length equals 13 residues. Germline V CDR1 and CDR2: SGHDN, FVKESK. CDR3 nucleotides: TGTGCCAGCAGCCAATCTAGCGGGGGAGTGCAGTTCTTC. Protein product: CASSQSSGGVQFF.

The chain's CDR3 is CASLSGEDTGELFF. The CDR3 DNA reads TGTGCCAGCCTGTCAGGGGAAGACACCGGGGAGCTGTTTTTT. V gene TRBV6-5 combines with J gene TRBJ2-2; tentative D call: TRBD1 (6 bases). Between the trimmed V and J ends, which lost 8 bases and 3 bases, there was a span of 13 bases. Looked up from germline, CDR1 is MNHEY and CDR2 is SVGAGI. The CDR3 sequence is 14 residues long.

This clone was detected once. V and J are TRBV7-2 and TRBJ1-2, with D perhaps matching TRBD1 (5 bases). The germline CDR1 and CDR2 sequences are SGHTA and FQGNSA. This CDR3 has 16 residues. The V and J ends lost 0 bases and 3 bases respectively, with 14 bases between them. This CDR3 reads CASSLAGGWGDYGYTF. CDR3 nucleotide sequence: TGTGCCAGCAGCTTAGCCGGCGGATGGGGGGACTATGGCTACACCTTC. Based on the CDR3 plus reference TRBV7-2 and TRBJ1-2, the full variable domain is GAGVSQSPSNKVTEKGKDVELRCDPISGHTALYWYRQSLGQGLEFLIYFQGNSAPDKSGLPSDRFSAERTGGSVSTLTIQRTQQEDSAVYLCASSLAGGWGDYGYTFGSGTRLTVV.

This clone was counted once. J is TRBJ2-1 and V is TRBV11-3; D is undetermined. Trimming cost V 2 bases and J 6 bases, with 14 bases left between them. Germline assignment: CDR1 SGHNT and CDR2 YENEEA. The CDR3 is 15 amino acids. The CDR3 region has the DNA TGTGCCAGCAGCTTAACCACTATTTCGAGCAATGAGCAGTTCTTC. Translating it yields CASSLTTISSNEQFF.

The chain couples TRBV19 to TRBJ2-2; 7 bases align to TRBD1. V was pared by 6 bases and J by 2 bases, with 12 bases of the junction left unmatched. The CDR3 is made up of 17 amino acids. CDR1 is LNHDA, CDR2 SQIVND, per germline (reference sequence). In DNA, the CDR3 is TGTGCCAGTAGAAGGGCCGACAGGGTGTATAACACCGGGGAGCTGTTTTTT. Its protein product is CASRRADRVYNTGELFF. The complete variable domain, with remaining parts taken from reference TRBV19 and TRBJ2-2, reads DGGITQSPKYLFRKEGQNVTLSCEQNLNHDAMYWYRQDPGQGLRLIYYSQIVNDFQKGDIAEGYSVSREKKESFPLTVTSAQKNPTAFYLCASRRADRVYNTGELFFGEGSRLTVL.